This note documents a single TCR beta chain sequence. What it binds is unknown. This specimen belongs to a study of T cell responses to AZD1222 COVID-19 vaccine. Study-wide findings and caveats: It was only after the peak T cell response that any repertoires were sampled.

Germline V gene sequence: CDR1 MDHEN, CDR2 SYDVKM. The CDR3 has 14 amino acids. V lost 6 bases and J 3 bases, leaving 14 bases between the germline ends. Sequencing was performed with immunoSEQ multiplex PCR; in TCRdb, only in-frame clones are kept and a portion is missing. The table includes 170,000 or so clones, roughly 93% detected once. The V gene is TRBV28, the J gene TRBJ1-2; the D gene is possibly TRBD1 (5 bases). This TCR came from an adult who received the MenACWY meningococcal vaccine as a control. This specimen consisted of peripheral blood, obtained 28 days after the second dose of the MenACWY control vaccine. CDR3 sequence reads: CASRIWGKDYGYTF. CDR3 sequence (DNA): TGTGCCAGCAGGATTTGGGGGAAGGACTATGGCTACACCTTC.